Below, one T cell receptor beta chain is given with its context. The target antigen is unknown. The library was made from cDNA and included unique molecular identifiers. TCRdb ran MiXCR on the PCR reads and lists one entry per CDR3 protein. The sample yields about 460,000 distinct CDR3 sequences, approximately 45% seen once. The germline gives CDR1 SEHNR, CDR2 FQNEAQ (reference sequence). V lost 5 bases and J lost 3, with 17 bases in between. The CDR3 consists of 16 residues. The sample is drawn from a study of post-analysis software for immune sequencing data. Across the whole study: Disease trajectories encompassed relapsing-remitting, secondary progressive and progressive-relapsing multiple sclerosis.

The study's findings and limits: Samples from one preparation batch, clustered by F measure, grouped strongly together. Patients carried five TRBV segments more frequently than controls did, and TRBV5-6, TRBV5-1 and TRBV20-1 were among them.

V and J are TRBV7-9 and TRBJ2-1; TRBD1 is a possible D gene (6 bases). Sequencing was performed on blood. The TCR comes from a girl aged 10-17 years with multiple sclerosis. The CDR3 DNA reads TGTGCCAGCAGCAGAACAGGGTTGGGGTACTACAATGAGCAGTTCTTC. As protein: CASSRTGLGYYNEQFF.